This T cell receptor beta chain was found in a study of cytomegalovirus exposure and HLA in healthy donors. The PCR ran on 60 Vbeta and 13 Jbeta primers. Measured with immunoSEQ multiplex PCR; TCRdb has only the in-frame clones, and not every one. The sample has fewer than 50,000 clones, and its top ten clones hold about 8%. These donors counted as nominally healthy when sampled, but unrecorded immune exposures were likely. The CDR3 has 16 amino acids. Germline-derived CDR1 and CDR2 are GTSNPN and SVGIG (reference sequence). Study-wide points: As a later analysis revealed, most CMV-associated TCR beta chains appeared HLA-restricted. Earlier analysis looked at TCR beta V segments, and most were productive about 90% or about 30% of the time. The authors assumed roughly uniform sequencing depth across donors for presence/absence analyses.

A remark on this clone: Its specificity is not known.

The chain is built from TRBV30 and TRBJ2-5; TRBD1 agrees at 9 bases. The J call may be wrong; the DNA end is better matched by TRBJ2-7. Sample: PBMCs. The TCR was taken from a male donor in good health and CMV-seronegative. CDR3 DNA sequence: TGTGCCTGGAGTACTCGGGGACAGGGCTTTATGTCCGAGCAGTACTTC. Protein: CAWSTRGQGFMSEQYF.